Presented here are 24 T cell receptor beta chains from one specimen sequenced in a study of T cell responses to AZD1222 COVID-19 vaccine. The protocol was immunoSEQ multiplex PCR, while the TCRdb copy is restricted to in-frame clones and leaves out a portion. Here the sample spans around 140,000 clones, roughly 86% being singletons. Sequencing used peripheral blood, obtained 28 days after the second dose of the MenACWY control vaccine. The receptors come from an adult who received the MenACWY meningococcal vaccine as a control.

The chain couples TRBV3-1 (or the pseudogene TRBV3-2) to TRBJ2-3; TRBD2 agrees at 7 bases. V lost 1 base to trimming and J lost 4 bases; unmatched junction nucleotides: 8. CDR3 length: 16 amino acids. CDR1 LGHDT and CDR2 YNNKEL come from the germline V gene (reference sequence). The CDR3 sequence is CASSQVTGGGADTQYF. For the CDR3, the DNA is TGTGCCAGCAGCCAAGTGACGGGGGGAGGTGCAGATACGCAGTATTTT.

V gene TRBV5-1 combines with J gene TRBJ2-5; 7 positions agree with TRBD1. Trimming at V came to 0 bases and at J to 4 bases, leaving 3 bases not matched to a gene. From germline, CDR1 is SGHRS and CDR2 YFSETQ. This CDR3 comprises 14 residues. The CDR3 protein is CASSLEGAGETQYF. The DNA of the CDR3 is TGCGCCAGCAGCTTGGAGGGGGCGGGAGAGACCCAGTACTTC.

The V gene is TRBV5-1, the J gene TRBJ1-6, with TRBD1 as a possible D gene (5 bases). Germline CDR1 SGHRS, CDR2 YFSETQ. The CDR3 spans 15 residues. Deletions cut 2 bases from V and 9 bases from J, with 15 bases between. CDR3 sequence reads: CASSLRQGVTSPLHF. In DNA, the CDR3 is TGCGCCAGCAGCTTACGGCAGGGTGTCACTTCACCCCTCCACTTT.

The gene calls are TRBV6-2 or TRBV6-3 and TRBJ2-2; D possibly corresponds to TRBD2 (6 bases). This CDR3 has 14 residues. The germline gives CDR1 MNHEY, CDR2 SVGEGT. With 6 bases removed from V and 4 bases from J, the gap between germline ends came to 12 bases. This CDR3 reads CASSSLAPTGELFF. The DNA for the CDR3 is TGTGCCAGCAGCTCCCTAGCGCCCACCGGGGAGCTGTTTTTT.

This chain connects TRBV15 to TRBJ1-2; D is undetermined. Per germline, CDR1 LNHNV and CDR2 YYDKDF (reference sequence). Between the trimmed V and J ends, which lost 0 bases and 6 bases, there was a span of 5 bases. This CDR3 contains 12 residues. The CDR3 coding sequence is TGTGCCACCAGCAGAGAGGATAATGGCTACACCTTC. Amino acid sequence: CATSREDNGYTF.

This clone has a single count. V gene TRBV4-2 combines with J gene TRBJ1-5, with a possible D match to TRBD1 (5 bases). CDR1 is LGHNA and CDR2 is YNFKEQ in the germline V gene. V lost 3 bases to trimming and J lost 9 bases, with 21 bases between them. The CDR3 runs to 16 residues. The CDR3, as DNA: TGTGCCAGCAGCCAGATTCTTAGGGACCAAGCCCGGCCCCAGCATTTT. Translation: CASSQILRDQARPQHF.

This sequence joins TRBV9 and TRBJ1-1; D gene uncertain. Germline CDR1 SGDLS, CDR2 YYNGEE. V was cut by 3 bases and J by 3 bases, with 12 bases left in between. The CDR3 is 14 residues long. The CDR3 loop is CASSAGVGYTEAFF. The CDR3 DNA reads as TGTGCCAGCAGCGCTGGGGTAGGTTACACTGAAGCTTTCTTT. The whole variable domain, remainder taken from reference TRBV9 and TRBJ1-1, is DSGVTQTPKHLITATGQRVTLRCSPRSGDLSVYWYQQSLDQGLQFLIQYYNGEERAKGNILERFSAQQFPDLHSELNLSSLELGDSALYFCASSAGVGYTEAFFGQGTRLTVV.

The V gene is TRBV7-2, the J gene TRBJ2-3, with no clear D. CDR1 is SGHTA and CDR2 is FQGNSA in the germline V gene. The CDR3 covers 13 residues. Trimming took 2 bases from V and 4 from J, leaving 7 bases between them. Written as DNA, the CDR3 is TGTGCCAGCAGCTTAATTTCGGCAGATACGCAGTATTTT. This encodes CASSLISADTQYF.

This chain links TRBV18 with TRBJ1-1; TRBD1 aligns across 10 bases. With V trimmed by 6 bases and J by 1 base, 11 bases remained unmatched. The CDR3 length is 17 residues. The V gene's germline CDR1 is KGHSH and CDR2 LQKENI. CDR3 region: CASSTKGTGVANTEAFF. For the CDR3, the DNA is TGTGCCAGCTCCACCAAAGGGACAGGGGTGGCGAACACTGAAGCTTTCTTT.

The chain carries TRBV6-5 and TRBJ1-1; the match to TRBD1 covers 7 bases. CDR1 is MNHEY and CDR2 is SVGAGI in the germline V gene. The junction had 9 bases not matched to a gene; V was cut back by 6 bases and J by 5 bases. This CDR3 spans 14 amino acids. The CDR3 here is CASSVRKGATEAFF. The CDR3 nucleotides read TGTGCCAGCAGCGTACGGAAGGGGGCGACTGAAGCTTTCTTT.

This clone was seen more than once but under ten times. The genes are TRBV5-4 and TRBJ1-4, with a weak D call TRBD1 (5 bases). The germline V and J ends were trimmed by 2 bases and 8 bases, with 16 bases remaining between them. From germline, CDR1 is SGHNT and CDR2 YYREEE (reference sequence). CDR3 size: 15 residues. For the CDR3, the DNA is TGTGCCAGCAGCTTCGGATCGGGGGTAGGGGAAAAACTGTTTTTT. Translation: CASSFGSGVGEKLFF. Full variable domain (remainder filled in from reference TRBV5-4 and TRBJ1-4): ETGVTQSPTHLIKTRGQQVTLRCSSQSGHNTVSWYQQALGQGPQFIFQYYREEENGRGNFPPRFSGLQFPNYSSELNVNALELDDSALYLCASSFGSGVGEKLFFGSGTQLSVL.

In its sample, this clone was seen a few times. This chain uses TRBV19 with TRBJ2-6; the D gene is possibly TRBD1 (5 bases). Germline assignment: CDR1 LNHDA and CDR2 SQIVND (reference sequence). V was trimmed by 8 bases and J by 0 bases, leaving 11 bases between them. The CDR3 loop spans 15 amino acids. CDR3 protein: CASGSTDSGANVLTF. As DNA, the CDR3 is TGTGCCAGTGGGTCGACAGACTCTGGGGCCAACGTCCTGACTTTC.

This chain uses TRBV7-2 with TRBJ2-3; 8 bases map to TRBD1. This CDR3 has 14 amino acids. Germline values: CDR1 SGHTA, CDR2 FQGNSA. Trimming cost V 4 bases and J 5 bases; bases outside gene matches: 5. The CDR3 DNA is TGTGCCAGCAGCTCACAGGGGGAGAAAGATACGCAGTATTTT. Encoded protein: CASSSQGEKDTQYF.

The rearrangement uses TRBV29-1 and TRBJ1-2, with 9 nucleotides matching TRBD1. This CDR3 has 14 residues. The germline V gene has CDR1 SQVTM and CDR2 ANQGSEA. After removal of 4 bases from V and 4 bases from J, the junction contained 7 bases not matched to a gene. The CDR3 is CSVVGDRALYGYTF. In DNA, the CDR3 is TGCAGCGTTGTCGGGGACAGGGCACTCTATGGCTACACCTTC. Based on the CDR3 plus reference TRBV29-1 and TRBJ1-2, the full variable domain is SAVISQKPSRDICQRGTSLTIQCQVDSQVTMMFWYRQQPGQSLTLIATANQGSEATYESGFVIDKFPISRPNLTFSTLTVSNMSPEDSSIYLCSVVGDRALYGYTFGSGTRLTVV.

The rearrangement joins TRBV2 to TRBJ1-1, with no clear D. The CDR3 covers 11 residues. V was shortened by 9 bases and J by 8 bases, with 13 bases between the two germline ends. Germline CDR1 reads SNHLY; CDR2 reads FYNNEI. The CDR3 region has the DNA TGTGCCAGTACCATACTTGCAGAAGCTTTCTTT. Encoded protein: CASTILAEAFF. The full variable domain, in which reference TRBV2 and TRBJ1-1 provide the parts outside the CDR3, is EPEVTQTPSHQVTQMGQEVILRCVPISNHLYFYWYRQILGQKVEFLVSFYNNEISEKSEIFDDQFSVERPDGSNFTLKIRSTKLEDSAMYFCASTILAEAFFGQGTRLTVV.

The chain combines TRBV6-5 with TRBJ1-4; D perhaps matches TRBD1 (5 bases). This CDR3 is built from 14 residues. Looked up from germline, CDR1 is MNHEY and CDR2 is SVGAGI. Deletions cut 0 bases from V and 5 bases from J, with 7 bases between. The CDR3 sequence: CASSYSGQNEKLFF. CDR3 DNA sequence: TGTGCCAGCAGTTACTCGGGGCAGAATGAAAAACTGTTTTTT.

As to this clone: This same CDR3 is encoded by further DNA sequences in the sample. The chain recombines TRBV10-3 with TRBJ1-1; D possibly corresponds to TRBD1 (5 bases). Germline V lookup: CDR1 ENHRY, CDR2 SYGVKD. The V end lost 4 bases, the J end lost 8 bases, and 8 bases lay between the germline ends. The CDR3 totals 11 residues. The CDR3 sequence: CAISGGTEAFF. The CDR3 DNA sequence: TGTGCCATCAGTGGGGGGACGGAAGCTTTCTTT.

V usage is TRBV6-5 and J usage is TRBJ1-1, with D unresolved. V gave up 6 bases and J gave up 0 bases, with 8 bases separating them. The CDR3 consists of 13 residues. CDR1 MNHEY and CDR2 SVGAGI come from the germline V gene. Written as DNA, the CDR3 is TGTGCCAGCAGCGCGTACCTGAACACTGAAGCTTTCTTT. Its protein product is CASSAYLNTEAFF.

This clone was detected only a few times. The gene calls are TRBV10-3 and TRBJ1-3; 11 bases fit TRBD1. Germline values: CDR1 ENHRY, CDR2 SYGVKD. Trimming took 4 bases from V and 2 from J; bases not matched to a gene: 16. This CDR3 contains 20 residues. CDR3 sequence: CAISGGPGQGDPFAGNTIYF. The CDR3 region has the DNA TGTGCCATCAGTGGCGGTCCGGGACAGGGGGACCCCTTTGCTGGAAACACCATATATTTT.

The chain is built from TRBV25-1 and TRBJ1-2; D gene ambiguous. This CDR3 has 11 residues. Trimming removed 6 bases from V and 5 bases from J, with 7 bases in between. Germline V gives CDR1 MGHDK, CDR2 SYGVNS. The CDR3 DNA reads TGTGCCAGCAGCCGACTTTATGGCTACACCTTC. Encoded protein: CASSRLYGYTF.

This chain uses TRBV11-3 with TRBJ2-3; unclear D gene. This CDR3 spans 15 amino acids. The germline CDR1 and CDR2 sequences are SGHNT and YENEEA. V lost 3 bases to trimming and J lost 0 bases, with 10 bases between them. CDR3 sequence: CASSFGATSTDTQYF. CDR3 nucleotide sequence: TGTGCCAGCAGCTTCGGAGCAACTAGCACAGATACGCAGTATTTT.

The chain combines TRBV7-3 with TRBJ2-1; the D is unclear. Trimming stripped 2 bases from V and 6 bases from J, with 14 bases between. Germline V lookup: CDR1 SGHTA, CDR2 FQGTGA. The CDR3 consists of 15 residues. Written as DNA, the CDR3 is TGTGCCAGCAGCTTACTCCCTACTCTGGGCAATGAGCAGTTCTTC. Protein: CASSLLPTLGNEQFF.

This clone turned up a few times. V is TRBV6-6 and J is TRBJ2-2; D could derive from TRBD1 or TRBD2 (5 bases each). Germline V gene lookup returns CDR1 MNHNY and CDR2 SVGAGI (reference sequence). V was pared by 4 bases and J by 3 bases, with 9 bases between. This CDR3 comprises 14 residues. The CDR3 sequence is CASSWDLDTGELFF. The DNA of the CDR3 is TGTGCCAGCAGTTGGGACCTTGACACCGGGGAGCTGTTTTTT.

J is TRBJ2-2 and V is TRBV7-2; no firm D call. Per the germline V gene, CDR1 is SGHTA and CDR2 is FQGNSA. Between the trimmed V and J ends, which lost 2 bases and 0 bases, there was a span of 10 bases. This CDR3 comprises 16 residues. Here the CDR3 reads CASSLMAASNTGELFF. The CDR3 coding sequence is TGTGCCAGCAGCTTAATGGCGGCCTCGAACACCGGGGAGCTGTTTTTT.